Listed here are 26 T cell receptor beta chains from one sample, sequenced in a study of blood T cell repertoires in COVID-19 (dated by TCRdb to the early 2020s). Receptors were amplified or captured by the immunoSEQ multiplex PCR assay. Entries here come from immuneACCESS through TCRdb and include only in-frame sequences with V and J called. Some clones fail to appear in such tables; in the studies checked, an unresolved V gene covers under half of the shortfall, and the cause of the remainder is unknown. The sample table shows around 120,000 clones, and 60% to 85% are seen once. Over 2% of the sample comes from the top ten. Material for sequencing was peripheral blood. Receptor source: a man between 65 and 85 years old with acute or convalescent COVID-19.

To note about this clone: This may be a read error, as it is one base from a much larger clone. The chain links TRBV5-1 to TRBJ1-2; TRBD1 matches 11 bases. The V gene's germline CDR1 is SGHRS and CDR2 YFSETQ. The CDR3 spans 15 residues. Here the CDR3 DNA reads TGCGCCAACAGCTCCTGGACAGGGGGCGCGGGTGGCTACACCTTC. This translates into CANSSWTGGAGGYTF.

CDR3 loop: CSASPLADSYEQYF. CDR3 DNA: TGCAGTGCCAGTCCCCTAGCGGACTCCTACGAGCAGTACTTC. This chain connects TRBV20-1 to TRBJ2-7; 7 bases fit TRBD2. This CDR3 is built from 14 residues. Germline trimming cut 6 bases from V and 0 bases from J; bases unmatched to any gene: 8. From germline, CDR1 is DFQATT and CDR2 SNEGSKA (reference sequence).

The rearrangement uses TRBV2 and TRBJ1-2; D perhaps matches TRBD1 (6 bases). The CDR3 loop spans 14 amino acids. Germline V gene data show CDR1 as SNHLY and CDR2 as FYNNEI. The ends were cut back, 8 bases at V and 0 bases at J, with 13 bases in the middle. The CDR3 bases are TGTGCCAGCCTCAGGGGACCCCCTAACTATGGCTACACCTTC. Protein: CASLRGPPNYGYTF. The full variable domain, its missing parts supplied by reference TRBV2 and TRBJ1-2, is EPEVTQTPSHQVTQMGQEVILRCVPISNHLYFYWYRQILGQKVEFLVSFYNNEISEKSEIFDDQFSVERPDGSNFTLKIRSTKLEDSAMYFCASLRGPPNYGYTFGSGTRLTVV.

This clone showed up just a few times. The V call is TRBV2, the J call TRBJ1-1, with TRBD1 as a possible D gene (6 bases). This CDR3 is 13 amino acids long. CDR1 and CDR2 from the germline V gene are SNHLY and FYNNEI. V shed 10 bases and J shed 1 base, with 13 bases lying between them. The CDR3 DNA follows: TGTGCCACTATCGGGGGGCGGAACACTGAAGCTTTCTTT. Residues: CATIGGRNTEAFF.

This chain connects TRBV13 to TRBJ2-5; the D gene is possibly TRBD2 (6 bases). Germline CDR1 reads PRHDT; CDR2 reads FYEKMQ (reference sequence). CDR3 length equals 15 residues. The V gene lost 5 bases and the J gene lost 0 bases, with 13 bases spanning the gap. CDR3 protein: CASSTPRDYQETQYF. CDR3 coding DNA: TGTGCCAGCAGCACACCCCGGGACTACCAAGAGACCCAGTACTTC.

The V gene is TRBV24-1, the J gene TRBJ1-5, with 8 bases fitting TRBD1. This CDR3 region has 16 residues. Germline loops: CDR1 KGHDR, CDR2 SFDVKD. J gave up 5 bases and V 4 bases, and 9 bases lay outside the gene matches. This CDR3 is CATSDTRTGYHQPQHF. CDR3 nucleotides: TGTGCCACCAGTGACACCCGGACAGGGTATCATCAGCCCCAGCATTTT.

This clone was counted between two and nine times. CDR3 loop: CASSLPGHATNEKLFF. As DNA, the CDR3 is TGTGCCAGCAGTTTACCGGGACATGCAACTAATGAAAAACTGTTTTTT. The rearrangement uses TRBV6-2 or TRBV6-3 and TRBJ1-4; tentatively, D is TRBD1 (6 bases). Trimming pared 4 bases from V and 0 bases from J, leaving 12 bases between. Looked up from germline, CDR1 is MNHEY and CDR2 is SVGEGT. The CDR3 contains 16 residues.

The V and J genes are TRBV9 and TRBJ2-1; 11 positions agree with TRBD2. The length of the CDR3 is 17 residues. Germline trimming cut 2 bases from V and 7 bases from J; bases unmatched to any gene: 11. The germline V gene encodes CDR1 SGDLS and CDR2 YYNGEE. In DNA, the CDR3 is TGTGCCAGCAGCGTCCCTCCGGGGACTAGCGGATGGAATGAGCAGTTCTTC. Protein: CASSVPPGTSGWNEQFF.

Comments on this clone: A much larger clone differs by one base, so this may be a read error. The genes are TRBV4-1 and TRBJ2-7, with 10 positions matching TRBD2. The germline gives CDR1 MGHRA, CDR2 YSYEKL. The CDR3 runs to 15 residues. CDR3 residues: CARSQREGGSGEQYF. In DNA form, the CDR3 reads TGCGCCCGCAGCCAGCGGGAGGGGGGTTCCGGGGAGCAGTACTTC.

V and J are TRBV24-1 and TRBJ1-2, with TRBD1 matching over 9 bases. J lost 1 base, V lost 4 bases, and 3 bases had no gene match. Germline CDR1 is KGHDR and CDR2 is SFDVKD. This CDR3 comprises 15 residues. The CDR3 spells CATSDPGQGNYGYTF. The CDR3 DNA sequence: TGTGCCACCAGTGACCCGGGACAGGGTAACTATGGCTACACCTTC.

The rearrangement uses TRBV4-3 and TRBJ2-7, with D perhaps matching TRBD1 (6 bases). The CDR3 has 13 amino acids. V was trimmed by 0 bases and J by 5 bases, leaving 8 bases between them. The germline gives CDR1 LGHNA, CDR2 YSLEER. In nucleotides, the CDR3 is TGCGCCAGCAGCCAAGACAGGGGACACGAGCAGTACTTC. It encodes CASSQDRGHEQYF.

CDR3 protein: CAWETGGQGQPQHF. For the CDR3, the DNA is TGTGCCTGGGAGACAGGGGGCCAGGGGCAGCCCCAGCATTTT. The J gene is TRBJ1-5, the V gene TRBV30, with 10 bases matching TRBD1. The CDR3 sequence is 14 residues long. Germline CDR1 reads GTSNPN; CDR2 reads SVGIG (reference sequence). J lost 7 bases, V lost 5 bases, and 8 bases had no gene match. The whole variable domain, remainder taken from reference TRBV30 and TRBJ1-5, is SQTIHQWPATLVQPVGSPLSLECTVEGTSNPNLYWYRQAAGRGLQLLFYSVGIGQISSEVPQNLSASRPQDRQFILSSKKLLLSDSGFYLCAWETGGQGQPQHFGDGTRLSIL.

The chain recombines TRBV4-1 with TRBJ2-3; a possible D gene is TRBD2 (5 bases). V lost 0 bases to trimming and J lost 6 bases, with 19 bases between them. The V gene's germline CDR1 is MGHRA and CDR2 YSYEKL. The CDR3 has 17 amino acids. CDR3 region: CASSQDKRASDGDTQYF. The CDR3 DNA reads TGCGCCAGCAGCCAAGATAAGAGGGCCTCAGACGGGGATACGCAGTATTTT.

The chain links TRBV4-1 to TRBJ1-2, with 7 positions matching TRBD1. V shed 1 base, J shed 5 bases, and the junction held 7 bases outside the gene matches. This CDR3 spans 15 amino acids. CDR1 is MGHRA, CDR2 YSYEKL, per germline. CDR3 sequence reads: CASSQGSWTGYGYTF. The CDR3 nucleotides are TGCGCCAGCAGCCAAGGTTCATGGACAGGATATGGCTACACCTTC.

The rearrangement uses TRBV5-4 and TRBJ2-5; 8 nucleotides line up with TRBD2. This CDR3 is 16 amino acids long. The germline V gene encodes CDR1 SGHNT and CDR2 YYREEE (reference sequence). V trimming: 0 bases; J trimming: 2 bases; junction bases outside the gene matches: 6. For the CDR3, the DNA is TGTGCCAGCAGCTTGGCCGGCGGGGGGCTACAAGAGACCCAGTACTTC. Residues: CASSLAGGGLQETQYF.

The J gene is TRBJ2-1, the V gene TRBV10-3; 7 bases line up with TRBD2. The CDR3 has 16 amino acids. The trim removed 3 bases at V and 0 bases at J, leaving 5 bases unmatched. CDR1 ENHRY and CDR2 SYGVKD come from the germline V gene. Here the CDR3 reads CAISDLQRGSYNEQFF. Here the CDR3 DNA reads TGTGCCATCAGTGACCTACAGCGGGGCTCCTACAATGAGCAGTTCTTC.

This chain uses TRBV18 with TRBJ2-5; 9 nucleotides align to TRBD2. The CDR3 length is 16 residues. Germline V gene sequence: CDR1 KGHSH, CDR2 LQKENI. After removal of 4 bases from V and 0 bases from J, the junction contained 6 bases not matched to a gene. Here the CDR3 reads CASSRTSVRNQETQYF. CDR3 nucleotides: TGTGCCAGCTCACGGACTAGCGTTAGAAACCAAGAGACCCAGTACTTC. Together with reference TRBV18 and TRBJ2-5, the CDR3 gives the full variable domain: NAGVMQNPRHLVRRRGQEARLRCSPMKGHSHVYWYRQLPEEGLKFMVYLQKENIIDESGMPKERFSAEFPKEGPSILRIQQVVRGDSAAYFCASSRTSVRNQETQYFGPGTRLLVL.

There are a few counts of this clone. The chain is built from TRBV18 and TRBJ2-7; TRBD1 matches 9 bases. The CDR3 loop spans 15 amino acids. The junction had 5 bases not matched to a gene; V was cut back by 3 bases and J by 2 bases. Germline-derived CDR1 and CDR2 are KGHSH and LQKENI. The CDR3 protein is CASSPGTGSPYEQYF. In DNA, the CDR3 is TGTGCCAGCTCACCCGGGACAGGGAGTCCCTACGAGCAGTACTTC.

V gene TRBV1 combines with J gene TRBJ1-1. TRBV1 is listed as a pseudogene. The CDR3 consists of 14 residues. The CDR3 sequence is CTSSLSGRNTEAFF. The CDR3, as DNA: TGCACCAGCAGCCTAAGCGGGAGAAACACTGAAGCTTTCTTT.

This clone occurred many times. J is TRBJ1-1 and V is TRBV7-2; 7 nucleotides agree with TRBD1. V gave up 0 bases and J gave up 4 bases; unmatched junction bases: 2. Germline CDR1 SGHTA, CDR2 FQGNSA. The CDR3 runs 14 residues. The CDR3 region is CASSLAGQSTEAFF. As DNA, the CDR3 is TGTGCCAGCAGCTTAGCGGGACAGTCCACTGAAGCTTTCTTT.

This chain joins TRBV5-8 and TRBJ1-5; D is ambiguous. Germline loops: CDR1 SGHTS, CDR2 YDEGEE. V was pared by 6 bases and J by 2 bases, with 12 bases between. CDR3 length: 14 amino acids. DNA of the CDR3: TGTGCCAGCATCAAATTAAGAGGCAATCAGCCCCAGCATTTT. Translating gives CASIKLRGNQPQHF. Based on the CDR3 plus reference TRBV5-8 and TRBJ1-5, the full variable domain is EAGVTQSPTHLIKTRGQQATLRCSPISGHTSVYWYQQALGLGLQFLLWYDEGEERNRGNFPPRFSGRQFPNYSSELNVNALELEDSALYLCASIKLRGNQPQHFGDGTRLSIL.

V and J are TRBV3-1 (or the pseudogene TRBV3-2) and TRBJ2-7, with D uncertain. Germline CDR1 and CDR2: LGHDT and YNNKEL (reference sequence). The germline V and J ends were trimmed by 0 bases and 0 bases, with 6 bases remaining between them. The CDR3 has 14 residues. The CDR3, as DNA: TGTGCCAGCAGCCAAGAGGTCAGCTCCTACGAGCAGTACTTC. The encoded protein is CASSQEVSSYEQYF.

The rearrangement links TRBV19 to TRBJ1-1; 8 bases map to TRBD1. Germline V gene lookup returns CDR1 LNHDA and CDR2 SQIVND (reference sequence). J gave up 0 bases and V 4 bases, and 1 base lay outside the gene matches. CDR3 length: 14 residues. DNA for the CDR3: TGTGCCAGTAGTACGGGACAGGTGAACACTGAAGCTTTCTTT. It translates to CASSTGQVNTEAFF. Drawing the rest from reference TRBV19 and TRBJ1-1, the complete variable domain is DGGITQSPKYLFRKEGQNVTLSCEQNLNHDAMYWYRQDPGQGLRLIYYSQIVNDFQKGDIAEGYSVSREKKESFPLTVTSAQKNPTAFYLCASSTGQVNTEAFFGQGTRLTVV.

CDR3 loop: CASSFEGNYGYTF. The CDR3 coding sequence is TGTGCCAGCAGTTTCGAGGGTAACTATGGCTACACCTTC. The chain links TRBV27 to TRBJ1-2; D not certain. Trimming left V 3 bases short and J 1 base short, with 6 bases between. In germline, CDR1 is MNHEY, CDR2 SMNVEV (reference sequence). The CDR3 runs to 13 residues.

This clone occurred once. This chain joins TRBV15 and TRBJ1-1, with unresolved D. Germline CDR1 LNHNV, CDR2 YYDKDF (reference sequence). The germline V and J ends were trimmed by 0 bases and 1 base, with 9 bases remaining between them. This CDR3 is built from 15 residues. The CDR3 sequence: CATSRDYGGNTEAFF. CDR3 DNA: TGTGCCACCAGCAGAGATTATGGCGGGAACACTGAAGCTTTCTTT.

This clone was detected only a few times. This chain joins TRBV5-4 and TRBJ1-2; 11 nucleotides agree with TRBD1. Germline CDR1 SGHNT, CDR2 YYREEE (reference sequence). The CDR3 totals 15 residues. V was pared by 0 bases and J by 2 bases, with 0 bases of the junction left unmatched. As DNA, the CDR3 is TGTGCCAGCAGCTTGGGGGACAGGGGGAACTATGGCTACACCTTC. This codes for CASSLGDRGNYGYTF.